This is a list of T cell receptor beta chains from one sample in a study of blood T cell repertoires in COVID-19. Assay used: immunoSEQ multiplex PCR; TCRdb lists only in-frame clones, some missing. The sample consists of some 170,000 clones, 90% of them appearing once. Sequenced material: peripheral blood. These receptors originate from a man between 60 and 70 years old with active or convalescent COVID-19. Both conserved end residues are part of each CDR3. D genes are given only for firm matches.

>.|TRBJ2-7|TRBV5-1
CASSLVIQGGFDEQYF
TGCGCCAGCAGCTTGGTCATACAGGGCGGTTTCGACGAGCAGTACTTC
>.|TRBJ1-6|TRBV18
CASSPAPGGQNSPLHF
TGTGCCAGCTCACCAGCTCCAGGAGGTCAAAATTCACCCCTCCACTTT
>TRBD1|TRBJ1-4|TRBV5-4
CASSVQGLGEKLFF
TGTGCCAGCAGCGTACAGGGGCTCGGGGAAAAACTGTTTTTT
>TRBD1|TRBJ1-1|TRBV19
CASSITRQGEEAFF
TGTGCCAGTAGTATCACCAGACAGGGTGAGGAAGCTTTCTTT
>TRBD2|TRBJ2-1|TRBV10-1
CASSESSGRADEQFF
TGCGCCAGCAGTGAGTCTAGCGGGAGGGCCGATGAGCAGTTCTTC
>.|TRBJ2-3|TRBV12-3/TRBV12-4
CASSTNFPDTQYF
TGTGCCAGCAGCACTAATTTTCCAGATACGCAGTATTTT
>.|TRBJ2-1|TRBV7-8
CAIAQGQRVYNEQFF
TGTGCCATTGCCCAGGGCCAGCGGGTCTACAATGAGCAGTTCTTC
>TRBD1|TRBJ1-5|TRBV4-1
CASSHPRTGGNQPQHF
TGCGCCAGCAGCCACCCGAGGACAGGAGGCAATCAGCCCCAGCATTTT
>TRBD2|TRBJ2-3|TRBV7-6
CASSLAPSGYVTDTQYF
TGTGCCAGCAGCTTAGCGCCTAGCGGTTATGTCACAGATACGCAGTATTTT
>TRBD1|TRBJ2-1|TRBV14
CASRQTGTGDYNEQFF
TGTGCCAGCAGACAAACCGGGACAGGGGACTACAATGAGCAGTTCTTC
>TRBD1|TRBJ1-5|TRBV27
CASSLSTGTNQPQHF
TGTGCCAGCAGTTTGTCGACAGGGACCAATCAGCCCCAGCATTTT